This entry lists 24 T cell receptor beta chains sequenced from one sample in a study of shared clonotypes between healthy human individuals. Only in-frame clones appear in the TCRdb table, and some are missing; sequencing was by immunoSEQ multiplex PCR. The sample lists 740,000 or so clones, more than 70% occurring once. Sequenced: memory CD4+ T cells sorted from blood. As for subset: CD45RA-negative fraction. The receptors come from a woman aged 25 to 45 in good health.

J is TRBJ1-2 and V is TRBV27, with 10 bases identical to TRBD1. Unmatched junction bases numbered 8, after V lost 5 bases and J lost 8 bases. Germline CDR1 and CDR2: MNHEY and SMNVEV (reference sequence). The CDR3 runs to 14 residues. The CDR3 sequence: CASSIGDRGGGYTF. The CDR3 region has the DNA TGTGCCAGCAGTATAGGGGACAGGGGAGGGGGCTACACCTTC.

This rearrangement joins TRBV19 to TRBJ1-1; 9 nucleotides match TRBD1. With V trimmed by 5 bases and J by 1 base, 14 bases remained unmatched. Germline values: CDR1 LNHDA, CDR2 SQIVND (reference sequence). CDR3 length: 18 amino acids. The CDR3 sequence is CASSLLGTGIFRNTEAFF. CDR3 DNA: TGTGCCAGTAGTCTACTTGGGACAGGGATATTTCGGAACACTGAAGCTTTCTTT. Full variable domain (remainder filled in from reference TRBV19 and TRBJ1-1): DGGITQSPKYLFRKEGQNVTLSCEQNLNHDAMYWYRQDPGQGLRLIYYSQIVNDFQKGDIAEGYSVSREKKESFPLTVTSAQKNPTAFYLCASSLLGTGIFRNTEAFFGQGTRLTVV.

The rearrangement uses TRBV6-5 and TRBJ2-6; D unresolved. CDR3 length: 15 residues. Trimming left V 6 bases short and J 2 bases short, with 11 bases between. Germline V lookup: CDR1 MNHEY, CDR2 SVGAGI. In nucleotides, the CDR3 is TGTGCCAGCAGCACTGGGTACCCTGGGGCCAACGTCCTGACTTTC. Translated: CASSTGYPGANVLTF.

CDR3 region: CASTQAGVYNEQFF. In nucleotides, the CDR3 is TGTGCCAGCACCCAGGCGGGGGTCTACAATGAGCAGTTCTTC. The V and J genes are TRBV5-4 and TRBJ2-1, with 7 bases aligning to TRBD2. Looked up from germline, CDR1 is SGHNT and CDR2 is YYREEE (reference sequence). The CDR3 spans 14 residues. V lost 6 bases, J lost 3 bases, and 6 bases stayed unmatched.

The sample holds a few counts of this clone. The J gene is TRBJ2-1, the V gene TRBV28; D unclear. There are 16 residues in the CDR3. Germline V gene data show CDR1 as MDHEN and CDR2 as SYDVKM. Trimming removed 6 bases from V and 0 bases from J, with 15 bases in between. In nucleotides, the CDR3 is TGTGCCAGCAGGCCGGCCCGTCGGTACTCCTACAATGAGCAGTTCTTC. This encodes CASRPARRYSYNEQFF.

This clone was detected only a few times. The chain carries TRBV11-2 and TRBJ2-1; 9 positions match TRBD2. The ends lost 1 base at V and 5 bases at J; junction bases unmatched: 9. Germline V CDR1 and CDR2: SGHAT, FQNNGV. This CDR3 has 17 residues. As DNA, the CDR3 is TGTGCCAGCAGCTTAGTTGTACTCGGCGGGAGGGACAATGAGCAGTTCTTC. Protein: CASSLVVLGGRDNEQFF.

This clone showed up just a few times. V and J are TRBV29-1 and TRBJ1-3; TRBD1 is a possible D gene (6 bases). The CDR3 length is 14 residues. Trimming stripped 3 bases from V and 4 bases from J, with 13 bases between. In germline, CDR1 is SQVTM, CDR2 ANQGSEA. For the CDR3, the DNA is TGCAGCGTTGATTCAGCAGGGGTCGGAAACACCATATATTTT. Its protein is CSVDSAGVGNTIYF.

The rearrangement joins TRBV6-6 to TRBJ2-4; D unclear. The germline V gene encodes CDR1 MNHNY and CDR2 SVGAGI (reference sequence). The CDR3 sequence is 12 residues long. V shed 5 bases and J shed 8 bases, with 10 bases lying between them. CDR3 in amino acids: CASSSTQDIQYF. The DNA for the CDR3 is TGTGCCAGCAGTAGCACCCAGGACATTCAGTACTTC.

The J gene is TRBJ2-1, the V gene TRBV9, with D possibly matching TRBD2 (5 bases). Germline V lookup: CDR1 SGDLS, CDR2 YYNGEE. The germline V and J ends were trimmed by 3 bases and 8 bases, with 9 bases remaining between them. The CDR3 is 12 amino acids. The CDR3: CASSGTSYEQFF. The CDR3 DNA reads as TGTGCCAGCAGCGGTACTAGTTATGAGCAGTTCTTC.

The chain combines TRBV6-5 with TRBJ1-2; the D is unclear. V lost 7 bases and J lost 4, with 10 bases in between. The CDR3 extends over 12 amino acids. The germline V gene encodes CDR1 MNHEY and CDR2 SVGAGI. This CDR3 is CASTYDGYGYTF. CDR3 DNA sequence: TGTGCCAGCACCTACGATGGCTATGGCTACACCTTC.

This clone occurred a few times. This sequence joins TRBV5-1 and TRBJ2-7; perhaps TRBD1 as D (6 bases). The CDR3 runs 15 residues. The germline V gene encodes CDR1 SGHRS and CDR2 YFSETQ. Trimming removed 0 bases from V and 2 bases from J, with 12 bases in between. The CDR3 reads CASSLVQGDTYEQYF. The CDR3 nucleotides read TGCGCCAGCAGCTTGGTACAGGGAGACACCTACGAGCAGTACTTC.

The chain links TRBV10-2 to TRBJ1-5; 7 nucleotides match TRBD1. The CDR3 sequence is 14 residues long. V lost 3 bases to trimming and J lost 7 bases; unmatched junction nucleotides: 6. The germline V gene encodes CDR1 WSHSY and CDR2 SAAADI. CDR3 nucleotides: TGCGCCAGCAGTGACTCAGGGGGAGGACAGCCCCAGCATTTT. It is translated as CASSDSGGGQPQHF.

This chain connects TRBV28 to TRBJ1-4; 7 bases line up with TRBD1. The CDR3 runs to 15 residues. V lost 5 bases and J lost 8; bases outside the gene matches: 11. Germline loops: CDR1 MDHEN, CDR2 SYDVKM. The CDR3 DNA follows: TGTGCCAGCAGTCTGACCGGGACAGCGCGGGAAAAACTGTTTTTT. The encoded protein is CASSLTGTAREKLFF.

This sequence joins TRBV12-5 and TRBJ2-1; D unresolved. V was trimmed by 3 bases and J by 0 bases, leaving 18 bases between them. CDR1 is LGHNT, CDR2 FRNRAP, per germline. The CDR3 is made up of 18 amino acids. CDR3 in amino acids: CASGLQPVHRISYNEQFF. The CDR3 bases are TGTGCTAGTGGTTTACAGCCCGTCCATAGAATCTCCTACAATGAGCAGTTCTTC. Filled out from reference TRBV12-5 and TRBJ2-1, the complete variable domain reads DARVTQTPRHKVTEMGQEVTMRCQPILGHNTVFWYRQTMMQGLELLAYFRNRAPLDDSGMPKDRFSAEMPDATLATLKIQPSEPRDSAVYFCASGLQPVHRISYNEQFFGPGTRLTVL.

This clone was seen only once. The chain links TRBV5-4 to TRBJ2-7, with a possible D match to TRBD2 (6 bases). The germline V and J ends were trimmed by 4 bases and 4 bases, with 18 bases remaining between them. Per the germline V gene, CDR1 is SGHNT and CDR2 is YYREEE (reference sequence). The CDR3 has 15 amino acids. In DNA, the CDR3 is TGTGCCAGCAGCGAGGACGGCGCAGGGAGGTACGAGCAGTACTTC. It is translated as CASSEDGAGRYEQYF.

The gene calls are TRBV12-5 and TRBJ1-1; D remains unclear. V was trimmed by 7 bases and J by 0 bases, leaving 12 bases between them. The CDR3 loop spans 14 amino acids. The V gene's germline CDR1 is LGHNT and CDR2 FRNRAP. CDR3 sequence (DNA): TGTGCTAGTGAACTGGACGGCTTGAACACTGAAGCTTTCTTT. The encoded protein is CASELDGLNTEAFF.

The chain employs TRBV19 and TRBJ1-2; TRBD1 might be the D (5 bases). Germline assignment: CDR1 LNHDA and CDR2 SQIVND (reference sequence). The CDR3 spans 13 residues. V was pared by 10 bases and J by 2 bases, with 14 bases between. CDR3 bases: TGTGCCACCACCGGGGGGAACAACTATGGCTACACCTTC. Translating it yields CATTGGNNYGYTF.

The chain uses TRBV5-1 and TRBJ1-5; D is unresolved. The CDR3 is 15 amino acids. Trimming stripped 4 bases from V and 2 bases from J, with 13 bases between. CDR1 and CDR2 from the germline V gene are SGHRS and YFSETQ. CDR3 nucleotide sequence: TGCGCCAGCAGCCCCGAAGGTATGGGCAATCAGCCCCAGCATTTT. As protein: CASSPEGMGNQPQHF. The full variable domain, completed using reference TRBV5-1 and TRBJ1-5, is KAGVTQTPRYLIKTRGQQVTLSCSPISGHRSVSWYQQTPGQGLQFLFEYFSETQRNKGNFPGRFSGRQFSNSRSEMNVSTLELGDSALYLCASSPEGMGNQPQHFGDGTRLSIL.

V gene TRBV2 combines with J gene TRBJ2-2; no clear D gene. Trimming removed 6 bases from V and 0 bases from J, with 11 bases in between. This CDR3 contains 15 residues. CDR1 and CDR2 from the germline V gene are SNHLY and FYNNEI. As DNA, the CDR3 is TGTGCCAGCAGCCCCGATTCCGCGAACACCGGGGAGCTGTTTTTT. It is translated as CASSPDSANTGELFF.

The chain links TRBV7-9 to TRBJ2-5, with unresolved D. This CDR3 has 15 residues. The V and J ends lost 6 bases and 5 bases respectively, with 19 bases between them. Germline V gene data show CDR1 as SEHNR and CDR2 as FQNEAQ (reference sequence). CDR3 residues: CASRRIWVLGETQYF. CDR3 nucleotides: TGTGCCAGCAGACGCATTTGGGTTCTCGGGGAGACCCAGTACTTC.

There are a few counts of this clone. The sample holds other DNA sequences that translate to the same CDR3. V gene TRBV7-9 combines with J gene TRBJ1-2; no clear D. The CDR3 has 14 residues. V shed 5 bases and J shed 3 bases, with 13 bases lying between them. Germline CDR1 is SEHNR and CDR2 is FQNEAQ (reference sequence). The CDR3 is CASSPLGGYYGYTF. The CDR3 bases are TGTGCCAGCAGCCCCCTTGGAGGATACTATGGCTACACCTTC.

The rearrangement joins TRBV7-9 to TRBJ2-7, with D perhaps TRBD2 (6 bases). Germline lookup yields CDR1 SEHNR and CDR2 FQNEAQ (reference sequence). Trimming took 5 bases from V and 1 from J, leaving 15 bases between them. The CDR3 runs 15 residues. As DNA, the CDR3 is TGTGCCAGCAGCCCGCTGGAGGGAAGGTCCTACGAGCAGTACTTC. Amino acid sequence: CASSPLEGRSYEQYF.

The genes are TRBV27 and TRBJ1-4; D may be TRBD1 (6 bases). V was cut by 1 base and J by 8 bases, with 14 bases left in between. The germline CDR1 and CDR2 sequences are MNHEY and SMNVEV (reference sequence). The CDR3 covers 15 residues. The CDR3 coding sequence is TGTGCCAGCAGTTTATATGGGGGGCGGCGAGAAAAACTGTTTTTT. Encoded protein: CASSLYGGRREKLFF.

This clone appeared a single time. The chain uses TRBV19 and TRBJ2-7; 13 positions match TRBD2. V shed 4 bases and J 3 bases; nucleotides not matched to a gene: 6. The CDR3 length is 16 residues. Germline V gene data show CDR1 as LNHDA and CDR2 as SQIVND (reference sequence). Here the CDR3 DNA reads TGTGCCAGTAGTAGTCGGACTAGCGGGAGTAACTACGAGCAGTACTTC. This encodes CASSSRTSGSNYEQYF.